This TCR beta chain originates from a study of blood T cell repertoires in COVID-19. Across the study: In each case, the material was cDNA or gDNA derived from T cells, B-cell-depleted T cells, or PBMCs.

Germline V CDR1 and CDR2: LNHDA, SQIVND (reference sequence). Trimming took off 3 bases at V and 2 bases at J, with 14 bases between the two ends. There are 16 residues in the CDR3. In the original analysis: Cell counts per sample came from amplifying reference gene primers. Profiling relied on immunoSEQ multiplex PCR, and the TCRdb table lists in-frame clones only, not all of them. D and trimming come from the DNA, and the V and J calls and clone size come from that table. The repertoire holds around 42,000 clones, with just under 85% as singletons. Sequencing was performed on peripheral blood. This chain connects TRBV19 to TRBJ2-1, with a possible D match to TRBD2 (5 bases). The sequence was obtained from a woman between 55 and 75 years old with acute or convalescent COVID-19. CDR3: CASSIASSPPYNEQFF. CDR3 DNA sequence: TGTGCCAGTAGTATCGCCTCTAGCCCGCCCTACAATGAGCAGTTCTTC.